This T cell receptor beta chain was documented in a study of blood T cell repertoires in COVID-19. Looking at the study overall: Researchers got acute and convalescent COVID-19 samples from the United States, Italy and Spain. T cells, B-cell-depleted T cells, or PBMCs supplied cDNA or gDNA.

As originally analysed: For nucleated cells, counts were estimated from reference gene primer amplification. TCRdb's table, derived via immunoSEQ multiplex PCR, lists solely in-frame clones and lacks some. From that table come the V and J calls and clone size; the DNA was used to work out D and trimming. Of 150,000 to 200,000 clones in the sample, around nine tenths were seen once. Germline V gene lookup returns CDR1 WNHNN and CDR2 SYGVQD (reference sequence). The trim removed 6 bases at V and 0 bases at J, leaving 8 bases unmatched. This CDR3 spans 16 amino acids. What was sequenced was peripheral blood. The rearrangement joins TRBV10-1 to TRBJ1-5; 7 bases fit TRBD1. The TCR was taken from a man aged 70 or older with acute or convalescent COVID-19. This chain's CDR3 is CASREGQSYSNQPQHF. In DNA, the CDR3 is TGCGCCAGCAGGGAGGGACAGAGCTATAGCAATCAGCCCCAGCATTTT.